This T cell receptor beta chain was captured by sequencing in a study of chemoradiotherapy in HPV16-positive cancers. Whole-study findings and limits: Only a couple of HPV16-positive patients supplied the functional HPV-specificity definition.

As to this clone: Its specificity is unknown.

Repertoires were generated with immunoSEQ multiplex PCR, while TCRdb's copy carries only in-frame clones and drops some. The repertoire consists of over 35,000 clones, with 76% occurring once and the leading ten covering over 5%. The length of the CDR3 is 11 residues. Germline CDR1 and CDR2: SNHLY and FYNNEI. V was clipped by 11 bases and J by 3 bases, with 11 bases between them. The specimen was blood, collected from a patient who underwent chemoradiotherapy. This receptor was identified in a human donor with HPV-associated anogenital cancer. The chain combines TRBV2 with TRBJ2-7; D remains unclear. The DNA for the CDR3 is TGTGCCGCGTCTTACCGCTACGAGCAGTACTTC. Amino acid sequence: CAASYRYEQYF.